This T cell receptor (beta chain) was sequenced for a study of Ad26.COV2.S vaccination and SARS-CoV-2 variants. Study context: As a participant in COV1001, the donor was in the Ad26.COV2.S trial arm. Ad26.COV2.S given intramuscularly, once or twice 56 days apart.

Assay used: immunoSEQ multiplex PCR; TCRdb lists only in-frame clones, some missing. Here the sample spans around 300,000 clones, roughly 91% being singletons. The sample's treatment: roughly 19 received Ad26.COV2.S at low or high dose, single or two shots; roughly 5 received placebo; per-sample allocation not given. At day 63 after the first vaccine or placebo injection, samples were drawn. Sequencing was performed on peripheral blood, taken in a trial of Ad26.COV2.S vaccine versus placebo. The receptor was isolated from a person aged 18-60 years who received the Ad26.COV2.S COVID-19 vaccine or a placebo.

CDR3 in amino acids: CASSGGSYEQYF. CDR3 sequence (DNA): TGTGCCAGCAGCGGGGGTTCCTACGAGCAGTACTTC. The genes are TRBV7-9 and TRBJ2-7, with D perhaps matching TRBD1 or TRBD2 (5 bases each). CDR1 SEHNR and CDR2 FQNEAQ come from the germline V gene (reference sequence). The CDR3 has 12 amino acids. V lost 5 bases, J lost 1 base, and 6 bases lay in between.